Here is one TCR beta chain with its context. Its matching antigen is unknown. Recipients received nonmyeloablative bone marrow transplants from related graft donors, with transient mixed chimerism. Unstimulated Tregs (CD4+CD25+CD127-) and CD4+CD25- non-Tregs were sorted from PBMCs. V was shortened by 4 bases and J by 0 bases, with 10 bases between the two germline ends. Per the germline V gene, CDR1 is SGHDT and CDR2 is YYEEEE. The CDR3 consists of 14 residues. The data are from a study of Tregs in tolerant kidney transplant recipients. Study-wide results and limits: Tolerant patients' donor-specific Tregs expanded beyond overall Tregs, suggesting antigen-driven growth. Few patients were studied, so findings need validation in larger groups. Activated donor B cell expansion appeared to reveal the most relevant donor-specific TCRbeta repertoire.

Clones were read by immunoSEQ multiplex PCR, and TCRdb kept only the in-frame ones, dropping some. The repertoire includes roughly 70,000 clones, around 87% of them detected once, and about 4% sits in the top ten. The rearrangement links TRBV5-6 to TRBJ2-5; possibly TRBD1 for D (6 bases). Sequenced material: CD4+ T cells from blood (PBMCs), taken 6 months after the transplant. The receptor's source is a human patient who received a combined kidney and bone marrow transplant. Some T cells here may be from the graft donor. DNA of the CDR3: TGTGCCAGCAGCGCCCGGACAGACCAAGAGACCCAGTACTTC. Translated: CASSARTDQETQYF.